The entry below gives a single TCR beta chain sequence along with its context. This entry comes from a study of regulatory T cells in long-lasting Graves disease. Time point in this sample: newly diagnosed GD, antithyroid drugs for less than 3 months. With RNA extracted from PBMCs as input, the TCR library was made. The CDR3 consists of 15 residues. The trim removed 6 bases at V and 3 bases at J, leaving 8 bases unmatched. Germline V gene data show CDR1 as SGHTA and CDR2 as FQGTGA. Arm-PCR of CDR3 regions with iRepertoire HTBI primers generated TCR beta libraries. TCRdb reprocessed the multiplex PCR reads via MiXCR and lists one record per CDR3 protein. The table includes hundreds of thousands of distinct CDR3 sequences, around 17% detected once. These records were also assigned to another study, of T cells in Graves' hyperthyroidism and ophthalmopathy. Per that paper: Graves' hyperthyroidism qualified as stable when ophthalmopathy did not progress within 18 months.

Sequencing was performed on peripheral blood mononuclear cells (PBMCs), taken at new diagnosis, from a patient treated with antithyroid drugs. The sequence was obtained from a woman aged 25-40 years with Graves disease. The chain uses TRBV7-3 and TRBJ2-1; 7 nucleotides line up with TRBD1. CDR3 sequence (DNA): TGTGCCAGCAGTCTCTCCGGGACAGACTACAATGAGCAGTTCTTC. Amino acid sequence: CASSLSGTDYNEQFF.